This TCR beta chain was sequenced in a study of read filtering for tumor transcriptome and immune sequencing. Molecular barcoded adaptors covering alpha/delta and beta/gamma chains were used on approximately 400 ng RNA. TCRdb analysed the reads with MiXCR anew, one entry per CDR3 protein. The table has 85,000 to 100,000 distinct CDR3 sequences, roughly 21% seen once. Notes on this clonotype: The junction departs from germline at one end; a sequencing error may be responsible.

CDR1 is MRHNA and CDR2 is SNTAGT in the germline V gene. The CDR3 is 15 amino acids. Input material: a population of CD138-negative cells sorted from bone marrow. J is TRBJ2-3 and V is TRBV6-4; D is unclear. This clonotype originated in a donor at least 40 years old with multiple myeloma. The CDR3 region is CASSVMGLSTDTQCF. The CDR3 coding sequence is TGTGCCAGCAGTGTTATGGGCCTTAGCACAGATACGCAGTGTTTT.